One sample yielded the 31 T cell receptor beta chains listed below, sequenced in a study of shared clonotypes between healthy human individuals. Profiling relied on immunoSEQ multiplex PCR, and the TCRdb table lists in-frame clones only, not all of them. The data hold 550,000 to 650,000 clones, with around 96% observed a single time. Selected positively for CCR7 and CD45RO-negative, naive CD8 cells excluded terminally differentiated effector memory CD45RA+ cells. Sequenced material: naive CD8+ T cells sorted from blood. Receptor source: a woman in her 30s in good health.

This chain uses TRBV5-8 with TRBJ1-6; TRBD1 might be the D (5 bases). CDR3 size: 15 residues. Germline V lookup: CDR1 SGHTS, CDR2 YDEGEE. The V end was cut by 4 bases, the J end by 10 bases, with 18 bases between. CDR3 loop: CASSPSVGGSSPLHF. Written as DNA, the CDR3 is TGTGCCAGCAGCCCTTCAGTGGGGGGATCCTCACCCCTCCACTTT.

The chain couples TRBV28 to TRBJ2-1; D ambiguous. Looked up from germline, CDR1 is MDHEN and CDR2 is SYDVKM. This CDR3 has 12 amino acids. Trimming cost V 6 bases and J 5 bases, with 8 bases left between them. Here the CDR3 reads CASSYTNNEQFF. The CDR3, as DNA: TGTGCCAGCAGCTATACCAACAATGAGCAGTTCTTC.

The rearrangement joins TRBV6-5 to TRBJ2-1; 9 nucleotides agree with TRBD1. CDR1 is MNHEY, CDR2 SVGAGI, per germline. V gave up 2 bases and J gave up 8 bases; unmatched junction bases: 7. The CDR3 totals 15 residues. CDR3 amino acids: CASSYKVDRGYEQFF. CDR3 bases: TGTGCCAGCAGTTACAAAGTAGACAGGGGGTATGAGCAGTTCTTC.

This chain connects TRBV7-8 to TRBJ2-2; TRBD1 matches at 10 bases. Germline V gene data show CDR1 as SGHVS and CDR2 as FQNEAQ. The CDR3 is 14 residues long. The V and J ends lost 5 bases and 6 bases, in that order; junction bases with no gene match: 3. CDR3 DNA: TGTGCCAGCAGCGCCGGGACAGGGGCCGGGGAGCTGTTTTTT. Encoded protein: CASSAGTGAGELFF.

The chain is built from TRBV7-9 and TRBJ1-2; 7 bases match TRBD1. This CDR3 has 15 amino acids. V lost 2 bases and J lost 4; bases outside the gene matches: 7. From germline, CDR1 is SEHNR and CDR2 FQNEAQ (reference sequence). CDR3 sequence reads: CASSLNSDRVYGYTF. The CDR3 DNA reads as TGTGCCAGCAGCTTAAATTCAGACAGGGTCTATGGCTACACCTTC.

The chain uses TRBV27 and TRBJ2-3, with 9 bases that match TRBD2. Germline CDR1 reads MNHEY; CDR2 reads SMNVEV (reference sequence). The V gene end was trimmed by 2 bases and the J gene end by 5 bases; junction bases not matched to a gene: 5. This CDR3 spans 15 amino acids. CDR3 sequence: CASSLIAGVGDTQYF. The CDR3 nucleotides read TGTGCCAGCAGTTTAATAGCGGGGGTAGGAGATACGCAGTATTTT.

Remarks on this clone: Other DNA variants within this sample encode the same CDR3. This sequence joins TRBV27 and TRBJ2-1; D call uncertain. V was cut by 2 bases and J by 7 bases, with 3 bases left in between. Looked up from germline, CDR1 is MNHEY and CDR2 is SMNVEV (reference sequence). The CDR3 has 11 amino acids. CDR3: CASSLANEQFF. CDR3 sequence (DNA): TGTGCCAGCAGTTTAGCAAATGAGCAGTTCTTC.

This chain uses TRBV2 with TRBJ2-3; 9 bases are a match to TRBD2. The length of the CDR3 is 18 residues. J lost 3 bases, V lost 4 bases, and 14 bases had no gene match. CDR1 SNHLY and CDR2 FYNNEI come from the germline V gene. CDR3 DNA sequence: TGTGCCAGCAGTGGGCCGAATAGCGGGGGTTTGTTGACAGATACGCAGTATTTT. The encoded protein is CASSGPNSGGLLTDTQYF.

For this clone: The same CDR3 can be traced to other DNA sequences in this sample. The chain couples TRBV19 to TRBJ2-7; D gene ambiguous. Trimming pared 3 bases from V and 0 bases from J, leaving 9 bases between. Germline V gene lookup returns CDR1 LNHDA and CDR2 SQIVND (reference sequence). This CDR3 has 14 amino acids. CDR3 residues: CASSIGYSSYEQYF. The CDR3 coding sequence is TGTGCCAGTAGTATCGGGTATAGCTCCTACGAGCAGTACTTC.

This sequence joins TRBV29-1 and TRBJ2-7; 9 nucleotides align to TRBD1. The CDR3 sequence is 13 residues long. Germline CDR1 and CDR2: SQVTM and ANQGSEA. The ends lost 8 bases at V and 2 bases at J; junction bases unmatched: 7. The CDR3, as DNA: TGCAGCATGCAGGGACAGGGACCCTACGAGCAGTACTTC. This gives the protein CSMQGQGPYEQYF.

In this sample, this clone turned up once. This chain uses TRBV27 with TRBJ2-7; 12 positions agree with TRBD2. The CDR3 totals 15 residues. V lost 4 bases, J lost 3 bases, and 4 bases stayed unmatched. The germline V gene encodes CDR1 MNHEY and CDR2 SMNVEV (reference sequence). The CDR3 sequence: CASSSLAGGFYEQYF. The CDR3 DNA follows: TGTGCCAGCAGTTCCCTAGCGGGAGGGTTCTACGAGCAGTACTTC.

The rearrangement uses TRBV6-1 and TRBJ1-1; no clear D gene. V lost 2 bases and J 3 bases, leaving 19 bases between the germline ends. The CDR3 length is 17 residues. Germline CDR1 MNHNS, CDR2 SASEGT. The chain's CDR3 is CASSEIRAWARDTEAFF. In nucleotides, the CDR3 is TGTGCCAGCAGTGAAATTCGGGCGTGGGCTCGGGACACTGAAGCTTTCTTT.

The chain joins TRBV9 to TRBJ2-5; the D is unclear. Trimming left V 3 bases short and J 8 bases short, with 5 bases between. Germline V gene data show CDR1 as SGDLS and CDR2 as YYNGEE. The CDR3 has 10 amino acids. This chain's CDR3 is CASSGSTQYF. The CDR3 DNA is TGTGCCAGCAGCGGGAGCACCCAGTACTTC.

This clone was seen only once. This chain connects TRBV9 to TRBJ1-1, with 9 bases matching TRBD1. V trimming: 1 base; J trimming: 11 bases; junction bases outside the gene matches: 6. Per germline, CDR1 SGDLS and CDR2 YYNGEE. This CDR3 region has 13 residues. As DNA, the CDR3 is TGTGCCAGCAGCGTATCCGGGACAGGGTTGGCTTTCTTT. It specifies CASSVSGTGLAFF.

As concerns this clone: The junction and the germline gene differ at one end; a read error may be behind it. The chain combines TRBV2 with TRBJ1-1, with D unresolved. Germline assignment: CDR1 SNHLY and CDR2 FYNNEI. The CDR3 runs 13 residues. For the CDR3, the DNA is TGTGCCAGCAGAGAAGGGTCGGCCGCTGAAGCTTTCTTT. This sequence encodes CASREGSAAEAFF.

The chain is built from TRBV5-8 and TRBJ1-3; 9 nucleotides align to TRBD1. The V segment lost 0 bases and the J segment 4 bases; nucleotides outside the gene matches: 5. The CDR3 spans 16 residues. Germline loops: CDR1 SGHTS, CDR2 YDEGEE. Here the CDR3 DNA reads TGTGCCAGCAGCTTGGACAACAGGGGGCCGGGAAACACCATATATTTT. Protein product: CASSLDNRGPGNTIYF.

In this sample, this clone turned up once. V usage is TRBV9 and J usage is TRBJ2-1; 10 nucleotides match TRBD2. This CDR3 has 19 residues. CDR1 is SGDLS and CDR2 is YYNGEE in the germline V gene. J was trimmed by 0 bases and V by 1 base; bases with no gene match: 10. CDR3 sequence: CASSVHLRAGGSSYNEQFF. The CDR3 coding sequence is TGTGCCAGCAGCGTACATCTACGAGCGGGAGGGAGCTCCTACAATGAGCAGTTCTTC.

The CDR3 region is CASSPGWGDIQYF. DNA for the CDR3: TGTGCCAGCAGCCCGGGTTGGGGGGACATTCAGTACTTC. This rearrangement joins TRBV9 to TRBJ2-4, with D possibly TRBD2 on 6 matching bases. Germline CDR1 and CDR2: SGDLS and YYNGEE. V was cut by 4 bases and J by 8 bases, with 13 bases left in between. This CDR3 is 13 amino acids long.

The rearrangement uses TRBV29-1 and TRBJ2-7; possible D gene TRBD2, 7 bases. Germline V lookup: CDR1 SQVTM, CDR2 ANQGSEA. Trimming shortened V by 5 bases and J by 2 bases, and 19 bases separated the two germline ends. The CDR3 contains 15 residues. The CDR3 DNA is TGCAGCGTTTATGGAAGCGGGACATCCACCTACGAGCAGTACTTC. Protein: CSVYGSGTSTYEQYF.

This clone was seen only once. The chain uses TRBV28 and TRBJ2-7; TRBD2 matches at 8 bases. The germline gives CDR1 MDHEN, CDR2 SYDVKM. There are 17 residues in the CDR3. J gave up 4 bases and V 4 bases, and 15 bases lay outside the gene matches. The CDR3 is CASSSYPAGTREYEQYF. CDR3 in DNA: TGTGCCAGCAGTTCCTACCCCGCCGGGACTAGAGAGTACGAGCAGTACTTC. The full variable domain, with the rest looked up from reference TRBV28 and TRBJ2-7, is DVKVTQSSRYLVKRTGEKVFLECVQDMDHENMFWYRQDPGLGLRLIYFSYDVKMKEKGDIPEGYSVSREKKERFSLILESASTNQTSMYLCASSSYPAGTREYEQYFGPGTRLTVT.

The gene calls are TRBV6-6 and TRBJ2-7, with 7 positions matching TRBD2. The CDR3 has 14 residues. The V gene's germline CDR1 is MNHNY and CDR2 SVGAGI (reference sequence). V was clipped by 10 bases and J by 4 bases; unmatched bases: 13. CDR3 nucleotides: TGTGCCACCCGGGAGGCGGGAGTGGGTTACGAGCAGTACTTC. This sequence encodes CATREAGVGYEQYF.

V and J are TRBV7-2 and TRBJ2-3; no clear D gene. CDR3 length equals 14 residues. The germline gives CDR1 SGHTA, CDR2 FQGNSA. V gave up 3 bases and J gave up 5 bases, with 12 bases separating them. CDR3 bases: TGTGCCAGCAGCTTCTCCAGGACGGGAGATACGCAGTATTTT. It encodes CASSFSRTGDTQYF.

This clone was picked up a small number of times. The genes are TRBV25-1 and TRBJ1-1; TRBD1 might be the D (5 bases). The CDR3 is 13 amino acids. V lost 2 bases and J lost 1, with 5 bases in between. Germline CDR1 reads MGHDK; CDR2 reads SYGVNS. CDR3 protein: CASSEQGNTEAFF. CDR3 bases: TGTGCCAGCAGTGAACAGGGGAACACTGAAGCTTTCTTT.

This clone is a singleton in its sample. The gene calls are TRBV29-1 and TRBJ2-2; possible D gene TRBD1, 5 bases. The V gene's germline CDR1 is SQVTM and CDR2 ANQGSEA. V was cut by 2 bases and J by 4 bases, with 11 bases left in between. CDR3 size: 14 residues. Written as DNA, the CDR3 is TGCAGCGTTGAACGCGTAGGGGTCACCGGGGAGCTGTTTTTT. Translation gives CSVERVGVTGELFF.

The chain combines TRBV7-6 with TRBJ2-7, with 9 positions matching TRBD2. J was trimmed by 4 bases and V by 6 bases; bases with no gene match: 13. Germline V lookup: CDR1 SGHVS, CDR2 FNYEAQ. This CDR3 contains 16 residues. CDR3 loop: CASRLSSGKGEYEQYF. The CDR3 nucleotides are TGTGCCAGCAGATTGTCTAGCGGGAAAGGGGAATACGAGCAGTACTTC.

The chain joins TRBV9 to TRBJ2-1, with 12 positions matching TRBD2. The CDR3 covers 15 residues. The germline V gene encodes CDR1 SGDLS and CDR2 YYNGEE. Germline trimming cut 3 bases from V and 8 bases from J; bases unmatched to any gene: 6. CDR3: CASSETSGRRDEQFF. CDR3 in DNA: TGTGCCAGCAGCGAAACTAGCGGGAGGAGGGATGAGCAGTTCTTC.

The chain links TRBV13 to TRBJ2-3, with a possible D match to TRBD1 (6 bases). The CDR3 consists of 15 residues. CDR1 and CDR2 from the germline V gene are PRHDT and FYEKMQ (reference sequence). V was shortened by 5 bases and J by 2 bases, with 14 bases between the two germline ends. The CDR3 loop reads CASSHREGATDTQYF. The CDR3 DNA follows: TGTGCCAGCAGCCACAGGGAAGGGGCCACAGATACGCAGTATTTT.

CDR3 sequence: CASSTRNLYNEQFF. CDR3 coding DNA: TGTGCCAGCAGCACCCGGAACCTTTACAATGAGCAGTTCTTC. V and J are TRBV13 and TRBJ2-1; D is unclear. Germline CDR1 PRHDT, CDR2 FYEKMQ (reference sequence). V dropped 5 bases and J dropped 4 bases, with 12 bases sitting between them. This CDR3 comprises 14 residues.

This clone was observed a few times. The sample carries other DNA sequences with the same CDR3. CDR3 DNA: TGTGCCAGCAGCTTGGGGTACGAGCAGTACTTC. Protein product: CASSLGYEQYF. The V call is TRBV5-4, the J call TRBJ2-7; D remains ambiguous. The V gene lost 0 bases and the J gene lost 4 bases, with 2 bases spanning the gap. This CDR3 region has 11 residues. Germline CDR1 is SGHNT and CDR2 is YYREEE (reference sequence).

About this clone: Other DNA sequences in this sample translate to the same CDR3. The chain has TRBV27 and TRBJ2-2, with TRBD1 matching 7 bases. Looked up from germline, CDR1 is MNHEY and CDR2 is SMNVEV (reference sequence). The J segment lost 1 base and the V segment lost 3 bases, leaving 8 bases of the junction unmatched. This CDR3 comprises 17 residues. CDR3 nucleotide sequence: TGTGCCAGCAGTTTGGACCCGGGACAGAGGAACACCGGGGAGCTGTTTTTT. This translates into CASSLDPGQRNTGELFF.

This clone has a single count. CDR3 DNA sequence: TGTGCCAGCAGTGGGCTGGACACATCCGTCAGCACAGATACGCAGTATTTT. As protein: CASSGLDTSVSTDTQYF. The gene calls are TRBV27 and TRBJ2-3; D is possibly TRBD1 (5 bases). V lost 5 bases to trimming and J lost 0 bases, with 18 bases between them. Per the germline V gene, CDR1 is MNHEY and CDR2 is SMNVEV (reference sequence). CDR3 length: 17 amino acids.